This TCR beta chain was sequenced in a study of cytomegalovirus exposure and HLA in healthy donors. Study results and caveats: Some V segments, including TRBV6-2 and TRBV6-3, were excluded as indistinguishable. With further analysis later on, most CMV-associated TCR beta chains appeared HLA-restricted. For most subjects, TCR beta sequences were reported to predict HLA-A and HLA-B alleles with accuracy. Presence/absence analysis assumed near-uniform sequencing depth across donors.

Vbeta (60) and Jbeta (13) primers were used in the PCR. Sequenced by immunoSEQ multiplex PCR; TCRdb stores in-frame clones only, minus some. Of 120,000 or so clones in the sample, under 80% are singletons; the top ten hold approximately 30%. The CDR3 is made up of 13 amino acids. Germline V gives CDR1 SGHNT, CDR2 YYREEE (reference sequence). V lost 4 bases to trimming and J lost 7 bases; unmatched junction nucleotides: 6. As for this clone: The antigen remains unidentified.

V and J are TRBV5-4 and TRBJ1-2; 8 bases are shared with TRBD1. The receptor's source is a man between 60 and 70 years old in good health and CMV-seropositive. Sequenced input: PBMCs. Here the CDR3 reads CASSTGTGRGYTF. The CDR3 region has the DNA TGTGCCAGCAGCACCGGGACAGGCCGTGGCTACACCTTC.